Listed below are T cell receptor beta chains from one sample, sequenced in a study of siplizumab effects on memory and regulatory T cells. The method was immunoSEQ multiplex PCR; TCRdb's version includes in-frame clones alone and lacks a portion of them. The sample contains fewer than 80,000 clones, 93% of which appear only once. Sequencing was carried out using CD8+ T cells sorted from blood. These receptor sequences come from a human donor in good health. Each CDR3 is given with its conserved first and last residue. D genes are given only for firm matches. Expanded clones get a size class; other rows say once, few or many, or leave the size out.

J gene: TRBJ2-1; clone size: NA; V gene: TRBV14; D gene: NA; CDR3 protein: CASSPSWREQFF; CDR3 DNA: TGTGCCAGCAGCCCCTCTTGGAGGGAGCAGTTCTTC
J gene: TRBJ2-5; clone size: NA; V gene: TRBV9; D gene: TRBD1; CDR3 protein: CASTRQGAGGETQYF; CDR3 DNA: TGTGCCAGCACCCGTCAGGGGGCGGGTGGCGAGACCCAGTACTTC
J gene: TRBJ1-1; clone size: NA; V gene: TRBV4-3; D gene: NA; CDR3 protein: CASSQDSQLSGTEAFF; CDR3 DNA: TGCGCCAGCAGCCAAGATAGCCAACTCTCTGGGACTGAAGCTTTCTTT
J gene: TRBJ2-2; clone size: NA; V gene: TRBV4-2; D gene: NA; CDR3 protein: CASTGNTGELFF; CDR3 DNA: TGTGCCAGCACAGGGAACACCGGGGAGCTGTTTTTT
J gene: TRBJ2-2; clone size: NA; V gene: TRBV7-3; D gene: NA; CDR3 protein: CASSLTGELFF; CDR3 DNA: TGTGCCAGCAGCTTAACCGGGGAGCTGTTTTTT
J gene: TRBJ2-1; clone size: NA; V gene: TRBV5-5; D gene: NA; CDR3 protein: CASSWPGDIDNEQFF; CDR3 DNA: TGTGCCAGCAGCTGGCCGGGGGACATCGACAATGAGCAGTTCTTC
J gene: TRBJ2-5; clone size: NA; V gene: TRBV7-9; D gene: TRBD1; CDR3 protein: CASSLTTGEETQYF; CDR3 DNA: TGTGCCAGCAGCCTAACGACAGGGGAGGAGACCCAGTACTTC
J gene: TRBJ1-5; clone size: NA; V gene: TRBV9; D gene: TRBD1; CDR3 protein: CASSPGTGGNQPQHF; CDR3 DNA: TGTGCCAGCAGCCCGGGGACAGGGGGCAATCAGCCCCAGCATTTT
J gene: TRBJ2-2; clone size: many; V gene: TRBV6-4; D gene: NA; CDR3 protein: CASSDRGGNTGELFF; CDR3 DNA: TGTGCCAGCAGTGACCGGGGCGGGAACACCGGGGAGCTGTTTTTT
J gene: TRBJ1-2; clone size: NA; V gene: TRBV9; D gene: NA; CDR3 protein: CASSVDGGNDYTF; CDR3 DNA: TGTGCCAGCAGCGTAGATGGAGGAAACGACTACACCTTC
J gene: TRBJ2-2; clone size: NA; V gene: TRBV13; D gene: NA; CDR3 protein: CASSLGPTGELFF; CDR3 DNA: TGTGCCAGCAGCTTAGGCCCTACCGGGGAGCTGTTTTTT
J gene: TRBJ2-7; clone size: once; V gene: TRBV27; D gene: TRBD2; CDR3 protein: CASSLIGGGTSYEQYF; CDR3 DNA: TGTGCCAGCAGTTTAATTGGCGGGGGGACCTCCTACGAGCAGTACTTC
J gene: TRBJ2-7; clone size: NA; V gene: TRBV19; D gene: TRBD2; CDR3 protein: CASSSGTSRISYEQYF; CDR3 DNA: TGTGCCAGTAGTTCCGGGACTAGCCGCATCTCCTACGAGCAGTACTTC
J gene: TRBJ2-7; clone size: NA; V gene: TRBV27; D gene: NA; CDR3 protein: CASSLSVASYEQYF; CDR3 DNA: TGTGCCAGCAGTTTATCGGTAGCCTCCTACGAGCAGTACTTC
J gene: TRBJ1-2; clone size: NA; V gene: TRBV6-6; D gene: NA; CDR3 protein: CASTGNPNYGYTF; CDR3 DNA: TGTGCCAGCACGGGGAACCCTAACTATGGCTACACCTTC
J gene: TRBJ1-2; clone size: NA; V gene: TRBV5-6; D gene: TRBD1; CDR3 protein: CASSQTGFDYGYTF; CDR3 DNA: TGTGCCAGCAGCCAGACAGGGTTCGACTATGGCTACACCTTC
J gene: TRBJ2-3; clone size: few; V gene: TRBV6-1; D gene: TRBD2; CDR3 protein: CASSQGAGGIDTQYF; CDR3 DNA: TGTGCCAGCAGCCAAGGGGCGGGGGGTATAGATACGCAGTATTTT
J gene: TRBJ1-2; clone size: once; V gene: TRBV4-2; D gene: TRBD1; CDR3 protein: CASSQTTGEDGYTF; CDR3 DNA: TGTGCCAGCAGCCAAACTACAGGGGAGGATGGCTACACCTTC
J gene: TRBJ2-5; clone size: NA; V gene: TRBV7-6; D gene: NA; CDR3 protein: CASSLVVRETQYF; CDR3 DNA: TGTGCCAGCAGCTTAGTAGTCCGAGAGACCCAGTACTTC
J gene: TRBJ2-2; clone size: NA; V gene: TRBV7-9; D gene: NA; CDR3 protein: CASNSGASNTGELFF; CDR3 DNA: TGTGCCAGCAACTCCGGGGCCTCGAACACCGGGGAGCTGTTTTTT
J gene: TRBJ2-2; clone size: NA; V gene: TRBV5-4; D gene: NA; CDR3 protein: CASSIMGSTGELFF; CDR3 DNA: TGTGCCAGCAGCATTATGGGGAGCACCGGGGAGCTGTTTTTT
J gene: TRBJ1-4; clone size: NA; V gene: TRBV9; D gene: NA; CDR3 protein: CASSGPVRVDGEKLFF; CDR3 DNA: TGTGCCAGCAGCGGACCTGTTAGGGTCGACGGGGAAAAACTGTTTTTT
J gene: TRBJ1-1; clone size: NA; V gene: TRBV19; D gene: NA; CDR3 protein: CASSIVGGPSEAFF; CDR3 DNA: TGTGCCAGTAGTATAGTGGGGGGGCCATCTGAAGCTTTCTTT
J gene: TRBJ2-7; clone size: NA; V gene: TRBV6-1; D gene: NA; CDR3 protein: CASSGPSQGSYEQYF; CDR3 DNA: TGTGCCAGCAGTGGGCCGTCGCAAGGCTCCTACGAGCAGTACTTC
J gene: TRBJ1-1; clone size: NA; V gene: TRBV28; D gene: NA; CDR3 protein: CASSRLGAEAFF; CDR3 DNA: TGTGCCAGCAGTCGATTGGGAGCTGAAGCTTTCTTT
J gene: TRBJ1-1; clone size: once; V gene: TRBV7-9; D gene: TRBD1; CDR3 protein: CASTGGRDTEAFF; CDR3 DNA: TGTGCCAGTACAGGGGGCCGGGACACTGAAGCTTTCTTT
J gene: TRBJ1-1; clone size: once; V gene: TRBV27; D gene: NA; CDR3 protein: CASSSSGRNTEAFF; CDR3 DNA: TGTGCCAGCAGTTCATCCGGTAGGAACACTGAAGCTTTCTTT
J gene: TRBJ1-2; clone size: NA; V gene: TRBV27; D gene: NA; CDR3 protein: CASSFTANYGYTF; CDR3 DNA: TGTGCCAGCAGTTTTACAGCTAACTATGGCTACACCTTC
J gene: TRBJ1-5; clone size: NA; V gene: TRBV13; D gene: TRBD1; CDR3 protein: CASSSRTGGQPQHF; CDR3 DNA: TGTGCCAGCAGCTCAAGGACAGGGGGCCAGCCCCAGCATTTT
J gene: TRBJ2-7; clone size: NA; V gene: TRBV6-5; D gene: NA; CDR3 protein: CASSPSGPSSYEQYF; CDR3 DNA: TGTGCCAGCAGCCCGTCCGGGCCGAGCTCCTACGAGCAGTACTTC
J gene: TRBJ1-1; clone size: NA; V gene: TRBV20-1; D gene: NA; CDR3 protein: CMAVGEKAFF; CDR3 DNA: TGCATGGCGGTCGGTGAAAAAGCTTTCTTT
J gene: TRBJ1-4; clone size: NA; V gene: TRBV27; D gene: NA; CDR3 protein: CASSFRHLGEKLFF; CDR3 DNA: TGTGCCAGCAGTTTCCGACATCTCGGGGAAAAACTGTTTTTT
J gene: TRBJ1-2; clone size: once; V gene: TRBV29-1; D gene: NA; CDR3 protein: CSVVEGAVGYTF; CDR3 DNA: TGCAGCGTTGTGGAAGGGGCCGTTGGCTACACCTTC
J gene: TRBJ1-1; clone size: NA; V gene: TRBV5-1; D gene: TRBD1; CDR3 protein: CASSLERTGLGTEAFF; CDR3 DNA: TGCGCCAGCAGCTTGGAGAGGACAGGGCTGGGTACTGAAGCTTTCTTT
J gene: TRBJ1-1; clone size: few; V gene: TRBV30; D gene: NA; CDR3 protein: CAWSYAEAFF; CDR3 DNA: TGTGCCTGGAGTTACGCTGAAGCTTTCTTT
J gene: TRBJ2-2; clone size: few; V gene: TRBV6-1; D gene: TRBD2; CDR3 protein: CASSEAGANTGELFF; CDR3 DNA: TGTGCCAGCAGCGAAGCGGGGGCGAACACCGGGGAGCTGTTTTTT
J gene: TRBJ1-3; clone size: NA; V gene: TRBV27; D gene: NA; CDR3 protein: CASRQGGGNTIYF; CDR3 DNA: TGTGCCAGCCGCCAGGGAGGCGGAAACACCATATATTTT
J gene: TRBJ2-3; clone size: NA; V gene: TRBV27; D gene: NA; CDR3 protein: CASSFRGGIDTQYF; CDR3 DNA: TGTGCCAGCAGTTTCAGGGGAGGAATAGATACGCAGTATTTT
J gene: TRBJ1-2; clone size: NA; V gene: TRBV27; D gene: NA; CDR3 protein: CASSLAGYYGYTF; CDR3 DNA: TGTGCCAGCAGTTTAGCAGGGTACTATGGCTACACCTTC
J gene: TRBJ2-7; clone size: NA; V gene: TRBV7-9; D gene: NA; CDR3 protein: CASSLGGIGYEQYF; CDR3 DNA: TGTGCCAGCAGCTTGGGTGGGATAGGCTACGAGCAGTACTTC
J gene: TRBJ2-5; clone size: NA; V gene: TRBV6-5; D gene: NA; CDR3 protein: CASSYGGQETQYF; CDR3 DNA: TGTGCCAGCAGTTACGGAGGCCAAGAGACCCAGTACTTC
J gene: TRBJ2-2; clone size: once; V gene: TRBV4-3; D gene: NA; CDR3 protein: CASSQEAGAGELFF; CDR3 DNA: TGCGCCAGCAGCCAAGAAGCCGGAGCCGGGGAGCTGTTTTTT
J gene: TRBJ1-3; clone size: NA; V gene: TRBV4-2; D gene: NA; CDR3 protein: CASSQDTVTSGNTIYF; CDR3 DNA: TGTGCCAGCAGCCAAGATACGGTCACCTCTGGAAACACCATATATTTT
J gene: TRBJ1-1; clone size: once; V gene: TRBV29-1; D gene: NA; CDR3 protein: CSVGGAYTEAFF; CDR3 DNA: TGCAGCGTGGGGGGCGCGTACACTGAAGCTTTCTTT
J gene: TRBJ1-4; clone size: once; V gene: TRBV7-4; D gene: NA; CDR3 protein: CASSLARTEDYNEKLFF; CDR3 DNA: TGTGCCAGCAGCTTAGCGCGAACAGAGGACTATAATGAAAAACTGTTTTTT